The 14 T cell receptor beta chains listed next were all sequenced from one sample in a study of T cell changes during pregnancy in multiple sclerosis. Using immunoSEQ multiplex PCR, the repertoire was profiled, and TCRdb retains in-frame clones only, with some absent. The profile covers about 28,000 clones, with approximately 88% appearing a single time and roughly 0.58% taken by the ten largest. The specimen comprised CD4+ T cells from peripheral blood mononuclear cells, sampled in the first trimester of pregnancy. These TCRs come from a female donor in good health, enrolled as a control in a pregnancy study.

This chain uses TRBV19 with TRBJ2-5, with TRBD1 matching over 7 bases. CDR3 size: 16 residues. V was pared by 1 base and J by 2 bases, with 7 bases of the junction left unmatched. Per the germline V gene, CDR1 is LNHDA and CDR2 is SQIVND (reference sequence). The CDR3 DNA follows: TGTGCCAGTAGTATAGTCCCCGGCAGGGGGCAAGAGACCCAGTACTTC. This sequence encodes CASSIVPGRGQETQYF.

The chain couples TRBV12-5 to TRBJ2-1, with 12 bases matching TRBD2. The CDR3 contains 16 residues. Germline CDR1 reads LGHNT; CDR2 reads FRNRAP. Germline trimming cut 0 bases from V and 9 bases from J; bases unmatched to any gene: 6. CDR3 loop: CASGLVLTSGSSEQFF. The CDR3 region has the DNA TGTGCTAGTGGTTTGGTACTGACTAGCGGGAGTAGTGAGCAGTTCTTC.

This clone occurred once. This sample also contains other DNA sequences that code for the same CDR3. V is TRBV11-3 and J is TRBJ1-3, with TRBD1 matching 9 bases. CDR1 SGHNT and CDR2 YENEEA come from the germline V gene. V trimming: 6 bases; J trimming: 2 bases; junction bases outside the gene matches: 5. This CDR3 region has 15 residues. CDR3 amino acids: CASSPGQGPGNTIYF. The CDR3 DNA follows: TGTGCCAGCAGTCCGGGACAGGGACCTGGAAACACCATATATTTT. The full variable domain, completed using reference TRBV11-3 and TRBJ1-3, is EAGVVQSPRYKIIEKKQPVAFWCNPISGHNTLYWYLQNLGQGPELLIRYENEEAVDDSQLPKDRFSAERLKGVDSTLKIQPAELGDSAVYLCASSPGQGPGNTIYFGEGSWLTVV.

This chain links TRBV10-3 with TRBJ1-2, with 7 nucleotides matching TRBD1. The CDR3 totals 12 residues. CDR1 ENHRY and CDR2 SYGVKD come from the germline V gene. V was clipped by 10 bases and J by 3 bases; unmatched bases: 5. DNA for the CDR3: TGTGCCAGCCGGGACAGCTACTATGGCTACACCTTC. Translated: CASRDSYYGYTF.

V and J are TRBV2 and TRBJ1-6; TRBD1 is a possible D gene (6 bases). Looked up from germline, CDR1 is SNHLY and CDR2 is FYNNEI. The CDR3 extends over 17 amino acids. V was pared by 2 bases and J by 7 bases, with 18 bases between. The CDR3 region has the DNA TGTGCCAGCAGTGAATTTGGGGGGGCGGGATTGAATTCACCCCTCCACTTT. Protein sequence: CASSEFGGAGLNSPLHF.

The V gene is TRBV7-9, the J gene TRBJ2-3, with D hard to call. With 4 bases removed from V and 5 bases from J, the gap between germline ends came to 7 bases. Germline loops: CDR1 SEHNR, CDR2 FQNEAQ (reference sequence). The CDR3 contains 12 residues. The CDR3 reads CASSSSRDTQYF. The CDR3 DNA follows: TGTGCCAGCAGCTCATCGAGAGATACGCAGTATTTT.

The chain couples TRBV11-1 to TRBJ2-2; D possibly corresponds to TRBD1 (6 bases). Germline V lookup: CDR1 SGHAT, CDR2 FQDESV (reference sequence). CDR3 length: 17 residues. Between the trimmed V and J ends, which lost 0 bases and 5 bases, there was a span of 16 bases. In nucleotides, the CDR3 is TGTGCCAGCAGCTTAGCCAGCGGAGGACAGAAAACCGGGGAGCTGTTTTTT. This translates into CASSLASGGQKTGELFF.

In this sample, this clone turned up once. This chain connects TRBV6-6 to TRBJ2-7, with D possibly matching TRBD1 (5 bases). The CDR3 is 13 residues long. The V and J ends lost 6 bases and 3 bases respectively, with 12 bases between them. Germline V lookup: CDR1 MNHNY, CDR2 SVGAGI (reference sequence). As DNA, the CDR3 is TGTGCCAGCAGCCCCAGGGTGTACTACGAGCAGTACTTC. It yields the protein CASSPRVYYEQYF.

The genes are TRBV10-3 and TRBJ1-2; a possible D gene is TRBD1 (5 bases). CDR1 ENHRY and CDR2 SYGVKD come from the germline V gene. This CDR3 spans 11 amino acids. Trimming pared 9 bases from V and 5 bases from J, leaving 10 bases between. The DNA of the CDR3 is TGTGCCATTCAGGGTGCGTATGGCTACACCTTC. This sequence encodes CAIQGAYGYTF.

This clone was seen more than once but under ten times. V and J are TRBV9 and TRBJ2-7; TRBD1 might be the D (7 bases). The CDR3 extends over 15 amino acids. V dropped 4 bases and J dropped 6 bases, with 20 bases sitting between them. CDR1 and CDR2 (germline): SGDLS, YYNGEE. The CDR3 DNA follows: TGTGCCAGCAGCTTCCAGGGCGGGGCAGGGGGCGAGCAGTACTTC. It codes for CASSFQGGAGGEQYF. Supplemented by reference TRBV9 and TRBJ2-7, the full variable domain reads DSGVTQTPKHLITATGQRVTLRCSPRSGDLSVYWYQQSLDQGLQFLIQYYNGEERAKGNILERFSAQQFPDLHSELNLSSLELGDSALYFCASSFQGGAGGEQYFGPGTRLTVT.

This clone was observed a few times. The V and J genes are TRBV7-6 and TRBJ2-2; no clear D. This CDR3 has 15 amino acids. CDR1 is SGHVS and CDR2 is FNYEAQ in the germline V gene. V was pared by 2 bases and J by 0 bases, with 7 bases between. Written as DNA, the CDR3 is TGTGCCAGCAGCTTATCCCATTCGAACACCGGGGAGCTGTTTTTT. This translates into CASSLSHSNTGELFF.

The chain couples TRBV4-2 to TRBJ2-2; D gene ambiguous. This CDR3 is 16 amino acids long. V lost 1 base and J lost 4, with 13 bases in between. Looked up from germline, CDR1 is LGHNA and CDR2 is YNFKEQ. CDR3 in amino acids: CASSQVGARGTGELFF. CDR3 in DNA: TGTGCCAGCAGCCAAGTGGGTGCTCGAGGCACCGGGGAGCTGTTTTTT.

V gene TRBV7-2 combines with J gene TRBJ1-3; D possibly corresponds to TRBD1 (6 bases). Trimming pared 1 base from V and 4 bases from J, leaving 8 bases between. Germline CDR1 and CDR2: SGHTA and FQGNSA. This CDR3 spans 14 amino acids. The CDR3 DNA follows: TGTGCCAGCAGCTTAGGGGACACCGGAAACACCATATATTTT. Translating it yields CASSLGDTGNTIYF.

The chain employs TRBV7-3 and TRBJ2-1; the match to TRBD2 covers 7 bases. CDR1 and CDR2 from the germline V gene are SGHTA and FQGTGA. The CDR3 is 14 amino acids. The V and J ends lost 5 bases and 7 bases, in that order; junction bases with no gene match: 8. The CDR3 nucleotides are TGTGCCAGCAGCGGGCAGCGGGGTGGAAATGAGCAGTTCTTC. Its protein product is CASSGQRGGNEQFF.